The source of this T cell receptor beta chain is a study of graft-versus-host responses after intestinal transplantation. Study in general: Every recipient had anti-thymocyte globulin induction and 2 to 3 years of tacrolimus plus steroids. Study results and limitations: In recipient marrow, GvH clones were found, and some appeared first in ileum or blood. Peak GvH clone levels in circulation were associated with early post-transplant HvG declines. Within allografts, high graft-versus-host to host-versus-graft clonal ratios were seen among patients with graft-donor T cell macrochimerism.

This CDR3 has 17 residues. Germline loops: CDR1 MGHRA, CDR2 YSYEKL. The V and J ends lost 7 bases and 0 bases, in that order; junction bases with no gene match: 9. Profiling relied on immunoSEQ multiplex PCR, and the TCRdb table lists in-frame clones only, not all of them. The sample carries more than 100,000 clones, 80% to 95% recorded once. This clone was detected only once. Its antigen remains unidentified. Sequencing was performed on unstimulated CD8+ T cells sorted from spleen or lymph node cells, taken before intestinal transplant. This receptor was taken from a human donor who received an intestinal transplant. This chain joins TRBV4-1 and TRBJ1-1; 12 positions agree with TRBD1. The CDR3 DNA reads TGCGCCAGCACCCTAAGGGACAGGGGGCAGGTGAACACTGAAGCTTTCTTT. Translated: CASTLRDRGQVNTEAFF.